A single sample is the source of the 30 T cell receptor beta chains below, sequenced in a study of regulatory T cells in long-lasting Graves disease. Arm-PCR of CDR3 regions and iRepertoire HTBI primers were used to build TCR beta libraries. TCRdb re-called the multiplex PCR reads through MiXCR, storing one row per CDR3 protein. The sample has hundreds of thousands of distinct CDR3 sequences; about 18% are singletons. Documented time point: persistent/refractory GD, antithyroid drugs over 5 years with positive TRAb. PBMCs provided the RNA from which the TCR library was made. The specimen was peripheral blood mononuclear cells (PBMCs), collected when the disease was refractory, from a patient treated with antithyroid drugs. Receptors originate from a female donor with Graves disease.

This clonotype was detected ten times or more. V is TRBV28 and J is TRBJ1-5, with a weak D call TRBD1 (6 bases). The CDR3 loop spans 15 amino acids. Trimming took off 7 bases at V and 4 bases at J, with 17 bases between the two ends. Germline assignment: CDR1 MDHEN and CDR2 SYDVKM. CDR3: CASTLRTGWNQPQHF. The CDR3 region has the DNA TGTGCCAGCACCCTTCGAACAGGGTGGAATCAGCCCCAGCATTTT.

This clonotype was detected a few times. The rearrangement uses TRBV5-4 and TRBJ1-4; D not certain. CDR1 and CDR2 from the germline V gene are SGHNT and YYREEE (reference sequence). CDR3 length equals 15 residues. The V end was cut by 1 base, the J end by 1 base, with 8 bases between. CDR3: CASSLPGITNEKLFF. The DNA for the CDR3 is TGTGCCAGCAGCTTGCCAGGAATAACTAATGAAAAACTGTTTTTT.

The CDR3 loop is CSASRLWQSRETQYF. The CDR3 DNA follows: TGCAGTGCTAGTCGTTTGTGGCAGTCCCGAGAGACCCAGTACTTC. V gene TRBV20-1 combines with J gene TRBJ2-5, with D hard to call. Per germline, CDR1 DFQATT and CDR2 SNEGSKA (reference sequence). The CDR3 has 15 amino acids. With 3 bases removed from V and 4 bases from J, the gap between germline ends came to 18 bases.

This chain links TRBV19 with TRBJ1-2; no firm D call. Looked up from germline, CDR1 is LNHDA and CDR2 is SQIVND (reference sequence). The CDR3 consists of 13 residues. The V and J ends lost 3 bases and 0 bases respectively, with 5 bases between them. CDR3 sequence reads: CASSIPPNYGYTF. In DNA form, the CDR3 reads TGTGCCAGTAGTATCCCTCCTAACTATGGCTACACCTTC.

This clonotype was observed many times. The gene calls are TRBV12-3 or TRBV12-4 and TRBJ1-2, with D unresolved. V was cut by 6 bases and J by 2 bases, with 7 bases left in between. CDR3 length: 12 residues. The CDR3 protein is CASSRTNYGYTF. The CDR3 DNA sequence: TGTGCCAGCAGCCGGACGAACTATGGCTACACCTTC.

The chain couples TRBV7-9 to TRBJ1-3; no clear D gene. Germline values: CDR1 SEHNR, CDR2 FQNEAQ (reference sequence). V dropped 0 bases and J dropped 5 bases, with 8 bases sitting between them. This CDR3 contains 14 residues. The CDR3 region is CASSLADLRNTIYF. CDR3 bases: TGTGCCAGCAGCTTAGCGGACCTTAGAAACACCATATATTTT.

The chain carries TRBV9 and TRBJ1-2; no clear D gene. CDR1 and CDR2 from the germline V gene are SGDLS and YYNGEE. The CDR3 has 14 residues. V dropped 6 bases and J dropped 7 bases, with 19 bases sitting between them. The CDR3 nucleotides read TGTGCCAGCACGGCGGAGGGTGAGGCTTTTGGCTACACCTTC. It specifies CASTAEGEAFGYTF. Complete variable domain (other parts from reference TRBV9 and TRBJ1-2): DSGVTQTPKHLITATGQRVTLRCSPRSGDLSVYWYQQSLDQGLQFLIQYYNGEERAKGNILERFSAQQFPDLHSELNLSSLELGDSALYFCASTAEGEAFGYTFGSGTRLTVV.

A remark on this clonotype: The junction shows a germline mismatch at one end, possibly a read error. The CDR3 sequence is CASTGPGGGGNTF. DNA for the CDR3: TGTGCCAGCACCGGCCCCGGGGGTGGTGGCAACACCTTC. This chain links TRBV12-3 or TRBV12-4 with TRBJ1-2, with D possibly TRBD1 on 5 matching bases. The CDR3 length is 13 residues.

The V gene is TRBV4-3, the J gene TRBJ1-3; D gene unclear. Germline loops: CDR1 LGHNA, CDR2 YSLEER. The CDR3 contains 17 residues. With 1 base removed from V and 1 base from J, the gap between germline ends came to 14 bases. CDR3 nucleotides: TGCGCCAGCAGCCAAGCTATGTGGGCAATGTCTGGAAACACCATATATTTT. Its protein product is CASSQAMWAMSGNTIYF.

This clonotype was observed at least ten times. CDR3 coding DNA: TGCAGTGCTCACATCGGAACAGGGGGAACTGAAGCTTTCTTT. Protein product: CSAHIGTGGTEAFF. This rearrangement joins TRBV20-1 to TRBJ1-1, with 8 bases matching TRBD1. Germline V gives CDR1 DFQATT, CDR2 SNEGSKA (reference sequence). This CDR3 spans 14 amino acids. The trim removed 5 bases at V and 5 bases at J, leaving 10 bases unmatched.

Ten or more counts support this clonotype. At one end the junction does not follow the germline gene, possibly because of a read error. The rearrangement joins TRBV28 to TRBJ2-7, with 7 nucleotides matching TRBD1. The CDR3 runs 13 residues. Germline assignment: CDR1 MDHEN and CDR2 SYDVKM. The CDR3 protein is CASSSQGFYQQYF. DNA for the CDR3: TGTGCCAGCAGTTCACAGGGGTTCTACCAGCAGTACTTC.

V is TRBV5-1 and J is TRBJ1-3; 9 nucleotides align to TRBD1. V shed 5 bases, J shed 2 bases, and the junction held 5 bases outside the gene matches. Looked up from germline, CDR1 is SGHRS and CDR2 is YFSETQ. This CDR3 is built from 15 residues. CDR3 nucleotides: TGCGCCAGCAGAACGGACAGGGGAGCTGGAAACACCATATATTTT. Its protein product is CASRTDRGAGNTIYF.

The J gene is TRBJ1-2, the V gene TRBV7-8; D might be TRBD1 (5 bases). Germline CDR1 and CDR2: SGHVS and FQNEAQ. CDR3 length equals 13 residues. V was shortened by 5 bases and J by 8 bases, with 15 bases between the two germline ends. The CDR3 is CASSRSAGSGYTF. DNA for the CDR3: TGTGCCAGCAGCCGTAGCGCAGGGAGCGGCTACACCTTC.

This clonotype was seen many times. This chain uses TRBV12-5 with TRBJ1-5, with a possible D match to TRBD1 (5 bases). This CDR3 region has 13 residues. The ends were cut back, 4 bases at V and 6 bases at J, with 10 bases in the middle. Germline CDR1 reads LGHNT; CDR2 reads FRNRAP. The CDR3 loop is CASGSGGRQPQHF. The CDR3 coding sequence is TGTGCTAGTGGTTCCGGGGGACGTCAGCCCCAGCATTTT.

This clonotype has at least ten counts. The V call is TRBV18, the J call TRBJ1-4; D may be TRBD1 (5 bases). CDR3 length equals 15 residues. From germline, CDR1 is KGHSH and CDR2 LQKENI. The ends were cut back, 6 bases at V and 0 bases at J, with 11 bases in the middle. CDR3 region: CASSLGTATNEKLFF. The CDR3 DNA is TGTGCCAGCTCTCTCGGGACCGCAACTAATGAAAAACTGTTTTTT.

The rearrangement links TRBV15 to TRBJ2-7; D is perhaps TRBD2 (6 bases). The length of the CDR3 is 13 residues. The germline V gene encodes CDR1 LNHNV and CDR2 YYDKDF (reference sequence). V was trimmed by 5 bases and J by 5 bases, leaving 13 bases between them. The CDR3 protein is CATSLGGSNEQYF. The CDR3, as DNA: TGTGCCACCAGCCTGGGGGGTTCCAACGAGCAGTACTTC.

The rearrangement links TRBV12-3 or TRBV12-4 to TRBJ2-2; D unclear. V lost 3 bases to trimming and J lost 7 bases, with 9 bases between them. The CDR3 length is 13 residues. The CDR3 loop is CASSFGWNGELFF. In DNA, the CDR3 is TGTGCCAGCAGTTTCGGCTGGAACGGGGAGCTGTTTTTT.

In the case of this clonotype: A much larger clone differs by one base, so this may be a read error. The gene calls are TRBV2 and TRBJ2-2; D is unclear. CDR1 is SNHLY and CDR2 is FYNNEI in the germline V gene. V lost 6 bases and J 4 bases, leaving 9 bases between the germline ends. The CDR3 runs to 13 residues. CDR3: CASRARITGELFF. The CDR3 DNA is TGTGCCAGCAGGGCAAGGATCACCGGGGAGCTGTTTTTT. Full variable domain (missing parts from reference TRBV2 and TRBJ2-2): EPEVTQTPSHQVTQMGQEVILRCVPISNHLYFYWYRQILGQKVEFLVSFYNNEISEKSEIFDDQFSVERPDGSNFTLKIRSTKLEDSAMYFCASRARITGELFFGEGSRLTVL.

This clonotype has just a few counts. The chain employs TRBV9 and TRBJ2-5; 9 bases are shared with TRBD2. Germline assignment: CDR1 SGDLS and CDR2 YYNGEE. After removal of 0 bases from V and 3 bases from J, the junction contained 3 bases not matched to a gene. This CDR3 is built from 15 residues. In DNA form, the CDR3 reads TGTGCCAGCAGCGTAGAAGCGGGAGGAGAAGAGACCCAGTACTTC. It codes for CASSVEAGGEETQYF.

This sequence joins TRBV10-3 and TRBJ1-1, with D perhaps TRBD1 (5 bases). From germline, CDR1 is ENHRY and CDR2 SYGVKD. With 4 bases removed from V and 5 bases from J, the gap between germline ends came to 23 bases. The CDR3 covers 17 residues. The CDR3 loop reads CAISAQALFDGGTEAFF. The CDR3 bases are TGTGCCATCAGTGCCCAAGCCCTTTTCGACGGGGGGACTGAAGCTTTCTTT.

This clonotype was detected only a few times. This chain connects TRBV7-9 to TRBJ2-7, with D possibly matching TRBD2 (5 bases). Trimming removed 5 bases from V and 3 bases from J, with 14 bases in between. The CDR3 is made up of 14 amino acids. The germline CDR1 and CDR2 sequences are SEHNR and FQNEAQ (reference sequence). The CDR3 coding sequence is TGTGCCAGCAGCCATAGGGTACTAGGCTACGAGCAGTACTTC. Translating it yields CASSHRVLGYEQYF.

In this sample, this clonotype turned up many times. The CDR3 region is CSASQDRGSQPQHF. DNA of the CDR3: TGCAGTGCTAGCCAGGACAGGGGTTCTCAGCCCCAGCATTTT. This chain uses TRBV20-1 with TRBJ1-5; 9 bases agree with TRBD1. This CDR3 has 14 amino acids. Germline CDR1 DFQATT, CDR2 SNEGSKA (reference sequence). The trim removed 3 bases at V and 6 bases at J, leaving 6 bases unmatched.

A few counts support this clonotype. In DNA form, the CDR3 reads TGCAGTGCTCGAAGATTACAGCGGGGGGGCACAGATACGCAGTATTTT. Amino acid sequence: CSARRLQRGGTDTQYF. This chain connects TRBV20-1 to TRBJ2-3; 9 nucleotides match TRBD2. V lost 5 bases and J lost 1; bases outside the gene matches: 10. The germline V gene has CDR1 DFQATT and CDR2 SNEGSKA (reference sequence). The CDR3 runs to 16 residues.

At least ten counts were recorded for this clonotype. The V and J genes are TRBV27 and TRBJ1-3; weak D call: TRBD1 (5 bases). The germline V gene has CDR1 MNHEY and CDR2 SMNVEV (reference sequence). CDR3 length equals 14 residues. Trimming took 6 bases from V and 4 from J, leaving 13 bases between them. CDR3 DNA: TGTGCCAGCAGCCTGACAGCGAGAGGAAACACCATATATTTT. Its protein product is CASSLTARGNTIYF.

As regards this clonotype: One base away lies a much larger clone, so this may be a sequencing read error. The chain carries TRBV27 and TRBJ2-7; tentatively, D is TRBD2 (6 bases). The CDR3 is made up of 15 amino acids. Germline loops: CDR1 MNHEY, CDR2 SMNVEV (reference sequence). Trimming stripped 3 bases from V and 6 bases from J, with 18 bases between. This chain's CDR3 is CASSLGRLALCEQYF. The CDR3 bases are TGTGCCAGCAGTTTGGGGAGGCTAGCGCTCTGCGAGCAGTACTTC.

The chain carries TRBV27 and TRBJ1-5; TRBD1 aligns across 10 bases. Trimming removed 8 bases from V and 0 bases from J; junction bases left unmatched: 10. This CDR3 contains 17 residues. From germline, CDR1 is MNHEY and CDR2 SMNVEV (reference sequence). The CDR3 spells CASGETGGPYSNQPQHF. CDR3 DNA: TGTGCCAGCGGTGAGACAGGGGGCCCCTATAGCAATCAGCCCCAGCATTTT.

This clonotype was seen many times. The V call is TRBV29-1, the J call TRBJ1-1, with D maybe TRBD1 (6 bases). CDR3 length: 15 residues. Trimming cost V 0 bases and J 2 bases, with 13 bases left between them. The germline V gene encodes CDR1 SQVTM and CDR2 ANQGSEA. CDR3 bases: TGCAGCGTTGAAGATCTGGCAGGGGCAAACACTGAAGCTTTCTTT. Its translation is CSVEDLAGANTEAFF.

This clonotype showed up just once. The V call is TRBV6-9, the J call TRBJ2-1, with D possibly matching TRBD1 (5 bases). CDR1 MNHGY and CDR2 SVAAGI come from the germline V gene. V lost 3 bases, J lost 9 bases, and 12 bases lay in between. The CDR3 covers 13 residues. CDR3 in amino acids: CASSYVGPAEQFF. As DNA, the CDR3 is TGTGCCAGCAGTTACGTGGGGCCGGCTGAGCAGTTCTTC.

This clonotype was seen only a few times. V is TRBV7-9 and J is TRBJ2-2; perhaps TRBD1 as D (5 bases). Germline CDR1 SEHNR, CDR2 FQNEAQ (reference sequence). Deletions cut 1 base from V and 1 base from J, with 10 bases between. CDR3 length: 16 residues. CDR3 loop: CASSLEATENTGELFF. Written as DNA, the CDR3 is TGTGCCAGCAGCTTAGAGGCGACAGAGAACACCGGGGAGCTGTTTTTT.

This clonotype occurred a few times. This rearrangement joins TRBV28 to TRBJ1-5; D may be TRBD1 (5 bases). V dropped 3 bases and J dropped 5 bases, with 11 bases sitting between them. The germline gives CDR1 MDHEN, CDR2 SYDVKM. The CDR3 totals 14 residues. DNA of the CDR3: TGTGCCAGCAGTTTCCCCAGGGAAGATCAGCCCCAGCATTTT. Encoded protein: CASSFPREDQPQHF.